This T cell receptor (beta chain) was identified during a study of beta chain features in type 1 diabetes. Points from the study as a whole: Any PCR bias toward short templates would affect both groups alike.

Note on this clone: As yet, its antigen is unknown.

cDNA synthesis used the whole RNA isolate, giving expressed TCRB sequences. Each sample of naive, central memory or regulatory T cells had, on average, about 3.5 million reads. Method: immunoSEQ multiplex PCR; TCRdb's copy keeps in-frame clones and lacks some. The sample yields about 350,000 clones, 15% to 20% seen once. Germline CDR1 and CDR2: SGDLS and YYNGEE. The CDR3 length is 15 residues. Trimming cost V 3 bases and J 4 bases; bases outside gene matches: 6. Per donor, one heparinised blood draw averaged about 116 mL. Staining for CD45RO/CCR7/CD25/CD127/CD95/CD27 allowed sorting of CD4+ naive, central memory, regulatory and stem cell-like memory cells.

Sequenced input: naive CD4+ T cells from blood. The receptor was isolated from a woman under 30 in good health. The chain links TRBV9 to TRBJ2-1, with 8 positions matching TRBD2. The CDR3 bases are TGTGCCAGCAGCGCTATAGCGGGGAAGTACAATGAGCAGTTCTTC. This sequence encodes CASSAIAGKYNEQFF.